The rows below give T cell receptor beta chains drawn from one sample of a study of cytomegalovirus exposure and HLA in healthy donors. Sequencing used immunoSEQ multiplex PCR; TCRdb keeps in-frame clones, though not all of them. The top ten hold more than 7% of the sample, which has about 190,000 clones, 9.5% to 15% seen once. The sample consisted of PBMCs. These receptors all stem from a middle-aged man in good health and CMV-seropositive. The CDR3 runs from the conserved cysteine through the conserved F or W. A D gene is named only where the DNA matches it firmly. Size values are once, few and many counts, or a class for expanded clones, and some rows have none.

- | TRBJ1-3 | - | TRBV4-1 | CASSQGTVSGNTIYF | TGCGCCAGCAGCCAAGGAACAGTTTCTGGAAACACCATATATTTT
- | TRBJ2-2 | TRBD1 | TRBV7-3 | CASSLGQVNTGELFF | TGTGCCAGCAGCTTAGGACAGGTCAACACCGGGGAGCTGTTTTTT
few | TRBJ2-2 | TRBD1 | TRBV2 | CASSSLGQFTGELFF | TGTGCCAGCAGTTCACTGGGACAGTTCACCGGGGAGCTGTTTTTT
few | TRBJ2-3 | TRBD1 | TRBV10-3 | CAISGDRTDTQYF | TGTGCCATCAGTGGGGACAGAACCGATACGCAGTATTTT
- | TRBJ1-5 | - | TRBV6-1 | CASSATGQTSNQPQHF | TGTGCCAGCAGTGCTACTGGACAGACTAGCAATCAGCCCCAGCATTTT
- | TRBJ1-2 | TRBD1 | TRBV4-3 | CASSQGQNYGYTF | TGCGCCAGCAGCCAGGGACAGAACTATGGCTACACCTTC
- | TRBJ2-7 | TRBD1 | TRBV12-5 | CASGVNLDRVHEQYF | TGTGCTAGTGGTGTTAACCTGGACAGGGTCCACGAGCAGTACTTC
- | TRBJ1-2 | TRBD1 | TRBV16 | CASSQSRQGASYGYTF | TGTGCCAGCAGCCAATCTCGACAGGGGGCCTCCTATGGCTACACCTTC
few | TRBJ2-1 | - | TRBV6-5 | CASGRGEPYNEQFF | TGTGCCAGCGGGAGGGGGGAGCCCTACAATGAGCAGTTCTTC
- | TRBJ2-4 | - | TRBV6-1 | CASSESPNIQYF | TGTGCCAGCAGTGAGTCTCCCAACATTCAGTACTTC
few | TRBJ1-1 | TRBD1 | TRBV19 | CASSITTGGLNTEAFF | TGTGCCAGTAGTATAACGACAGGGGGTTTGAACACTGAAGCTTTCTTT
- | TRBJ2-5 | - | TRBV6-6 | CASSPSHGGGETQYF | TGTGCCAGCAGCCCTTCACATGGGGGCGGGGAGACCCAGTACTTC
- | TRBJ2-1 | - | TRBV6-5 | CASSYDRTAYNEQFF | TGTGCCAGCAGTTACGATAGGACAGCCTACAATGAGCAGTTCTTC
few | TRBJ1-2 | - | TRBV28 | CASRTPRTVGGYTF | TGTGCCAGCAGGACCCCCCGCACAGTAGGTGGCTACACCTTC
- | TRBJ2-6 | TRBD1 | TRBV5-1 | CASSPYPGGSSGANVLTF | TGCGCCAGCAGCCCCTACCCAGGGGGCTCCTCTGGGGCCAACGTCCTGACTTTC
many | TRBJ1-2 | - | TRBV5-1 | CASSLVAEANYGYTF | TGCGCCAGCAGCTTGGTTGCAGAGGCCAACTATGGCTACACCTTC
- | TRBJ1-1 | TRBD1 | TRBV30 | CAWTRDRGGEAFF | TGTGCCTGGACCAGGGACAGGGGAGGTGAAGCTTTCTTT
few | TRBJ1-4 | TRBD1 | TRBV16 | CASSQSAGGSEKLFF | TGTGCCAGCAGCCAATCCGCAGGGGGCAGTGAAAAACTGTTTTTT
few | TRBJ1-2 | TRBD1 | TRBV7-2 | CASSPRDRGRRGYTF | TGTGCCAGCAGCCCCCGGGACAGGGGGCGGAGGGGCTACACCTTC
few | TRBJ2-7 | TRBD1 | TRBV11-2 | CASSSADRQFYEQYF | TGTGCCAGCAGCTCCGCGGACAGGCAGTTCTACGAGCAGTACTTC
- | TRBJ1-1 | - | TRBV7-2 | CASSSQGRGNTEAFF | TGTGCCAGCAGCTCCCAAGGTCGGGGGAACACTGAAGCTTTCTTT
few | TRBJ1-5 | - | TRBV5-4 | CASSFIQGIGNQPQHF | TGTGCCAGCAGCTTTATCCAGGGGATCGGAAATCAGCCCCAGCATTTT
few | TRBJ2-5 | TRBD2 | TRBV5-4 | CASSLGTSGEETQYF | TGTGCCAGCAGCTTGGGGACTAGCGGGGAAGAGACCCAGTACTTC
few | TRBJ1-2 | TRBD1 | TRBV18 | CATRGQGDGYTF | TGTGCCACCAGGGGACAGGGTGATGGCTACACCTTC
- | TRBJ2-3 | TRBD2 | TRBV5-4 | CASSFSGGARDTQYF | TGTGCCAGCAGCTTTAGCGGGGGGGCGAGAGATACGCAGTATTTT
few | TRBJ2-2 | - | TRBV4-3 | CASSQVAGTGELFF | TGCGCCAGCAGCCAAGTAGCAGGGACCGGGGAGCTGTTTTTT
few | TRBJ2-7 | - | TRBV6-5 | CASTGRNRYEQYF | TGTGCCAGTACAGGGAGAAATCGCTACGAGCAGTACTTC
few | TRBJ1-4 | TRBD1 | TRBV9 | CASSPGRTGNEKLFF | TGTGCCAGCAGCCCAGGAAGGACAGGGAATGAAAAACTGTTTTTT
- | TRBJ2-2 | - | TRBV5-6 | CASSLGVGDTNTGELFF | TGTGCCAGCAGCTTGGGGGTCGGGGATACGAACACCGGGGAGCTGTTTTTT
- | TRBJ2-5 | TRBD2 | TRBV6-5 | CATTEGGKETQYF | TGTGCCACCACAGAGGGAGGGAAAGAGACCCAGTACTTC
few | TRBJ1-2 | TRBD1 | TRBV27 | CASSPGGWGGYTF | TGTGCCAGCAGTCCAGGGGGTTGGGGTGGCTACACCTTC
- | TRBJ2-5 | - | TRBV6-6 | CASSYREETQYF | TGTGCCAGCAGTTACAGGGAGGAGACCCAGTACTTC
- | TRBJ2-3 | - | TRBV7-8 | CASSLDSGKSTDTQYF | TGTGCCAGCAGCTTAGACTCCGGGAAGAGCACAGATACGCAGTATTTT
few | TRBJ1-6 | - | TRBV6-4 | CASSEGPGSSPLHF | TGTGCCAGCAGTGAGGGGCCCGGGAGTTCACCCCTCCACTTT
- | TRBJ1-2 | - | TRBV6-1 | CASSQGRDGYTF | TGTGCCAGCAGCCAGGGGCGGGATGGCTACACCTTC
- | TRBJ1-1 | TRBD1 | TRBV5-5 | CASSDGQGSRTEAFF | TGTGCCAGCAGTGACGGACAGGGAAGCCGGACTGAAGCTTTCTTT
few | TRBJ1-2 | - | TRBV25-1 | CASSEYGAGSYGYTF | TGTGCCAGCAGTGAATATGGGGCAGGGTCCTATGGCTACACCTTC
few | TRBJ2-1 | TRBD2 | TRBV28 | CASSQGLAGTYNEQFF | TGTGCCAGCAGTCAGGGACTAGCGGGAACCTACAATGAGCAGTTCTTC
- | TRBJ2-6 | - | TRBV7-3 | CASSLLPRSGANVLTF | TGTGCCAGCAGCTTATTGCCCCGGAGTGGGGCCAACGTCCTGACTTTC
few | TRBJ1-4 | - | TRBV7-7 | CASSLVRGEKLFF | TGTGCTAGCAGCTTAGTGCGGGGTGAAAAACTGTTTTTT
- | TRBJ2-5 | - | TRBV7-3 | CASSATVQETQYF | TGTGCCAGCAGCGCGACAGTCCAAGAGACCCAGTACTTC
- | TRBJ1-1 | - | TRBV6-1 | CASTRINTEAFF | TGTGCCAGCACCAGGATTAACACTGAAGCTTTCTTT
few | TRBJ2-5 | TRBD1 | TRBV2 | CASSGDRGQETQYF | TGTGCCAGCAGCGGGGACAGGGGGCAGGAGACCCAGTACTTC
- | TRBJ2-7 | - | TRBV28 | CASTDKSYEQYF | TGTGCCAGCACCGACAAGTCCTACGAGCAGTACTTC
few | TRBJ2-3 | TRBD2 | TRBV5-1 | CASSVTSGVDTQYF | TGCGCCAGCAGCGTGACTAGCGGGGTAGATACGCAGTATTTT